This T cell receptor beta chain was observed in a study of T-cell memory formation after mild COVID-19. Trimming at V came to 4 bases and at J to 2 bases, leaving 9 bases not matched to a gene. CDR3 size: 15 residues. Germline V gene lookup returns CDR1 DFQATT and CDR2 SNEGSKA (reference sequence). Study conclusions and caveats: What remained unconfirmed was the SARS-CoV-2 specificity of second-wave clones peaking on day 37. Clones shrinking from day 15 to 85 showed even CD4/CD8 mixes; later expanders tilted CD4+.

In TCRdb, the 5' RACE reads were re-called with MiXCR into one record per CDR3 protein. The repertoire holds about 49,000 distinct CDR3 sequences, 25% to 30% seen once, with roughly two fifths in the top ten. Regarding this clonotype: Its cognate antigen is unknown.

The origin of this receptor is a man aged 18-30 years who had mild COVID-19 (a few samples of this study predate the infection). Cell type and time point are not known. The rearrangement links TRBV20-1 to TRBJ2-7, with 9 bases matching TRBD1. Sequencing was carried out using PBMCs or a T cell subset sorted from them (not recorded which). CDR3 bases: TGCAGTGCTACCCAACGGACAGGGGTCCCCTACGAGCAGTACTTC. It codes for CSATQRTGVPYEQYF.